These T cell receptor beta chains were read from a single sample in a study of post-analysis software for immune sequencing data. TCRdb used MiXCR to reprocess the PCR reads, holding one entry per CDR3 protein. The sample contains fewer than 600,000 distinct CDR3 sequences, 45% of which appear only once. The sample taken for sequencing was blood. All receptors come from a girl aged 10-17 years with multiple sclerosis. CDR3s include the opening cysteine and the closing phenylalanine or tryptophan. The order of the fields is D gene, V gene, J gene, clone size, CDR3 DNA, CDR3 protein. The D gene is left open where the match is weak. The size field is filled for only some rows; it gives once, few, many or a size class.

TRBD2,TRBV3-1,TRBJ2-3,-,TGTGCCAGCAGCCGAGGGACTAGCTGGCAGTATTTT,CASSRGTSWQYF
-,TRBV20-1,TRBJ1-6,-,TGCAGTGCTGGGGGCTCGGGCGACTGGCCCCTCCACTTT,CSAGGSGDWPLHF
-,TRBV28,TRBJ2-1,-,TGTGCCAGCAGTTTTATGGGGGTGAAGAGTGAGCAGTTCTTC,CASSFMGVKSEQFF
TRBD2,TRBV10-2,TRBJ2-5,-,TGCGCCAGCAGGACTAGCGGGATCAAAGAGACCCAGTACTTC,CASRTSGIKETQYF
-,TRBV2,TRBJ2-7,-,TGTGCCAGCAGAGACCCTTTGGCGGATCCCAACGAGCAGTACTTC,CASRDPLADPNEQYF
TRBD1,TRBV5-1,TRBJ1-2,-,TGCGCCAGCAGCTTGGCCGGGACAGTGAACTATGGCTACACCTTC,CASSLAGTVNYGYTF
TRBD2,TRBV4-1,TRBJ2-3,few,TGCGCCAGCAGCCAAGGGCCTAGCGGGAGCCCCCCCACAGATACGCAGTATTTT,CASSQGPSGSPPTDTQYF
TRBD2,TRBV5-4,TRBJ2-1,-,TGTGCCAGCAGCGCGGGAGGGCCGGAGAATGAGCAGTTCTTC,CASSAGGPENEQFF
-,TRBV19,TRBJ2-3,-,TGTGCCACCAGCCTGAGGGGTCTCCACACAGATACGCAGTATTTT,CATSLRGLHTDTQYF
-,TRBV12-3/TRBV12-4,TRBJ2-5,-,TGTGCCAGCAGTTCCAGGACCGGGACCTGGGAGACCCAGTACTTC,CASSSRTGTWETQYF
-,TRBV29-1,TRBJ2-1,-,TGCAGCGTTTCTCCCGACTTCTACAATGAGCAGTTCTTC,CSVSPDFYNEQFF
-,TRBV20-1,TRBJ2-3,-,TGCAGTGCTAGAGGACAGGAGCCCATACTAAACACAGATACGCAGTATTTT,CSARGQEPILNTDTQYF
-,TRBV28,TRBJ2-7,-,TGTGCCAGCAGTTACAGACAGAGGGAGCAGTACTTC,CASSYRQREQYF
-,TRBV15,TRBJ1-2,-,TGTGCCACCAGCAGACCAAACTATGGCTACACCTTC,CATSRPNYGYTF
TRBD1,TRBV7-9,TRBJ2-7,-,TGTGCCAGCAGCAACCGGACAGGTTACGAGCAGTACTTC,CASSNRTGYEQYF
TRBD2,TRBV20-1,TRBJ2-1,-,TGCAGTGCTAGTGGGGGACTAGCGATCAATGAGCAGTTCTTC,CSASGGLAINEQFF
-,TRBV29-1,TRBJ1-5,many,TGCAGCGTAGCGGACGTAGATCAGCCCCAGCATTTT,CSVADVDQPQHF
-,TRBV4-1,TRBJ1-2,few,TGCGCCAGCAGCCATCAGCGGGTGGTGAGCTACACCTTC,CASSHQRVVSYTF
TRBD1,TRBV12-3/TRBV12-4,TRBJ2-5,-,TGTGCCAGCAGTTTATCCAGGGGGCTAGGAGAGACCCAGTACTTC,CASSLSRGLGETQYF
-,TRBV21-1,TRBJ2-7,-,TGTGCCAGCAGCAAACTAAATAGCCGGTACGAGCAGTACTTC,CASSKLNSRYEQYF
TRBD2,TRBV20-1,TRBJ2-1,-,TGCAATCCTAGCCCTAGCGGGATTACCTATGAGCAGTTCTTC,CNPSPSGITYEQFF
-,TRBV9,TRBJ2-7,few,TGTGCCAGCAGCGTAGGAGCTAGTGGCGCCGAGCAGTACTTC,CASSVGASGAEQYF
-,TRBV7-2,TRBJ2-5,many,TGTGCCAGCAGCTTAGCGTCGGAGACCCAGTACTTC,CASSLASETQYF
-,TRBV2,TRBJ1-6,few,TGTGCCAGCATTCCGGGACCTGCTTCACCCCTCCACTTT,CASIPGPASPLHF
TRBD2,TRBV5-4,TRBJ2-1,-,TGTGCCAGCAGCTTCCTAGCGGGACGGTACACAATCCACGGTGAGCAGTTCTTC,CASSFLAGRYTIHGEQFF
TRBD2,TRBV10-2,TRBJ2-1,few,TGCGCCAGCAGTGAGTCAGGACTAGCGGGATACAATGAGCAGTTCTTC,CASSESGLAGYNEQFF
-,TRBV12-5,TRBJ2-3,-,TGTGCTAGTGAACCTCGAGGAGGGGCCCTAGAACTCACAGATACGCAGTATTTT,CASEPRGGALELTDTQYF
-,TRBV28,TRBJ2-7,few,TGTGCCAGCAGTTCGGCGAAGCAGTACTTC,CASSSAKQYF
-,TRBV20-1,TRBJ2-7,-,TGCAGTGCTAGAGCAGGGTTCGGCGAGCAGTACTTC,CSARAGFGEQYF
-,TRBV4-2,TRBJ2-7,many,TGTGCCAGCAGCGGGCCCTACGAGCAGTACTTC,CASSGPYEQYF
-,TRBV7-2,TRBJ2-5,-,TGTGCCAGCAGCTTAGAACAATTCAGGCGGGAGACCCAGTACTTC,CASSLEQFRRETQYF
-,TRBV7-2,TRBJ1-2,-,TGTGCCAGCAGCTCGGGTACAGAATATGGCTACACCTTC,CASSSGTEYGYTF
-,TRBV20-1,TRBJ2-7,-,TGCAGTGCTAGAACCCCAATCCACGAGCAGTACTTC,CSARTPIHEQYF
TRBD2,TRBV27,TRBJ2-3,-,TGTGCCAGCAGTTTAAATAGCGGGGGCGCAGATACGCAGTATTTT,CASSLNSGGADTQYF
-,TRBV18,TRBJ2-5,once,TGTGCCTGCTCGAACCAGGAGGCCCAAGAGACCCAGTACTTC,CACSNQEAQETQYF
-,TRBV28,TRBJ2-3,-,TGTGCCAGCAGTTCCGCCCAGCGGGCCTACACAGATACGCAGTATTTT,CASSSAQRAYTDTQYF
TRBD1,TRBV10-3,TRBJ2-7,few,TGTGCCATCAGTGAGCCAGGGACAGGGAGGAACGAGCAGTACTTC,CAISEPGTGRNEQYF
TRBD1,TRBV28,TRBJ2-7,few,TGTGCCAGCAGTTTACAGGGGGCGGGCTACGAGCAGTACTTC,CASSLQGAGYEQYF
-,TRBV27,TRBJ2-7,few,TGTGCCAGCAGTTCTCGACAGGGACTCTACGAGCAGTACTTC,CASSSRQGLYEQYF
-,TRBV5-1,TRBJ2-7,-,TGCGCCAGCAGCCCGACCGTAGTAGGTGGCGCCTCCTACGAGCAGTACTTC,CASSPTVVGGASYEQYF
TRBD1,TRBV25-1,TRBJ2-6,-,TGTGCCAGCAGTCCGACAGGGGGGATCTCTGGGGCCAACGTCCTGACTTTC,CASSPTGGISGANVLTF
-,TRBV12-3/TRBV12-4,TRBJ2-7,-,TGTGCCTGCAGCCTCGTCCACGAGCAGTACTTC,CACSLVHEQYF
-,TRBV7-3,TRBJ2-4,-,TGTGCCAGCAGCCCAAACGGGGTTGAGGACATTCAGTACTTC,CASSPNGVEDIQYF
-,TRBV12-3/TRBV12-4,TRBJ2-5,-,TGTGCCAGCAGTTTAGGCGAAGGAAAGGAGACCCAGTACTTC,CASSLGEGKETQYF